This T cell receptor beta chain was recorded in a study of blood T cell repertoires in COVID-19. Study-level background: Samples taken during acute and convalescent COVID-19 were collected in the United States, Italy and Spain.

Authors' methods: Amplifying reference gene primers gave estimates of nucleated cell counts. The protocol was immunoSEQ multiplex PCR, while the TCRdb copy is restricted to in-frame clones and leaves out a portion. V, J and clone size reflect that table, while D and trimming were determined from the DNA. The repertoire holds 100,000 to 120,000 clones, with 70% to 85% as singletons. Germline values: CDR1 MGHRA, CDR2 YSYEKL. The CDR3 runs 13 residues. V lost 4 bases and J 11 bases, leaving 17 bases between the germline ends. The material sequenced was peripheral blood. This chain links TRBV4-1 with TRBJ2-5; the D is unclear. This clonotype was sampled from a woman in her forties with acute or convalescent COVID-19. CDR3 amino acids: CASSRVQSVTQYF. The CDR3 coding sequence is TGCGCCAGCAGCCGCGTACAGAGTGTAACTCAGTACTTC.